A selection of T cell receptor beta chains follows, all from one sample in a study of cytomegalovirus exposure and HLA in healthy donors. Clones were sequenced by immunoSEQ multiplex PCR, and TCRdb holds only the in-frame ones, with some missing. The sample lists 150,000 to 200,000 clones; about four fifths were seen once. Specimen: PBMCs. The receptors here all came from a woman in her twenties or thirties in good health and CMV-seropositive. Each CDR3 is given with its conserved first and last residue. A D gene is named only where the DNA matches it firmly. Clone size is given for some rows only: seen once, a few or many times, or a class if the clone is expanded.

clone size	V gene	D gene	J gene	CDR3 protein	CDR3 DNA
.	TRBV4-2	.	TRBJ2-1	CASSPLTEKDEQFF	TGTGCCAGCAGCCCCTTAACGGAGAAGGATGAGCAGTTCTTC
.	TRBV7-9	TRBD2	TRBJ2-1	CASSLASGTSGNPYNEQFF	TGTGCCAGCAGCTTAGCTTCGGGGACTAGCGGGAACCCCTACAATGAGCAGTTCTTC
.	TRBV27	TRBD2	TRBJ2-3	CASSPLGLAGGGISDTQYF	TGTGCCAGCAGTCCCCTTGGCCTAGCGGGAGGAGGGATATCAGATACGCAGTATTTT
.	TRBV19	.	TRBJ1-1	CASKETVNTEAFF	TGTGCCAGTAAGGAGACAGTGAACACTGAAGCTTTCTTT
.	TRBV7-8	TRBD2	TRBJ2-7	CASSLEQGLAGGWYEQYF	TGTGCCAGCAGCTTAGAGCAGGGACTAGCGGGAGGGTGGTACGAGCAGTACTTC
.	TRBV5-5	TRBD2	TRBJ2-5	CASSLDLPGGLVETQYF	TGTGCCAGCAGCTTGGATCTTCCGGGGGGGCTTGTGGAGACCCAGTACTTC
.	TRBV5-8	TRBD1	TRBJ2-1	CASRGTGNMYEQFF	TGTGCCAGCAGGGGGACAGGGAATATGTATGAGCAGTTCTTC
once	TRBV2	TRBD2	TRBJ2-1	CAIVAGLYNEQFF	TGTGCCATCGTAGCGGGACTTTACAATGAGCAGTTCTTC
.	TRBV5-1	TRBD1	TRBJ2-7	CASSFGDRAYEQYF	TGCGCCAGCAGCTTTGGGGACAGGGCCTACGAGCAGTACTTC
few	TRBV4-2	.	TRBJ2-7	CASSQGGPGTYEQYF	TGTGCCAGCAGCCAAGGAGGGCCGGGCACCTACGAGCAGTACTTC
.	TRBV29-1	TRBD1	TRBJ1-2	CSTTGGGNYGYTF	TGCAGCACCACAGGGGGAGGTAACTATGGCTACACCTTC
few	TRBV6-6	TRBD1	TRBJ2-7	CASSYHPGQSYEQYF	TGTGCCAGCAGTTACCACCCGGGACAGTCCTACGAGCAGTACTTC
.	TRBV28	.	TRBJ1-3	CASGSYTGNTIYF	TGTGCCAGCGGGAGTTACACTGGAAACACCATATATTTT
.	TRBV20-1	.	TRBJ2-3	CSARSLDTQYF	TGCAGTGCTAGGTCCCTAGATACGCAGTATTTT
.	TRBV7-2	.	TRBJ2-7	CASSLGAPLSYEQYF	TGTGCCAGCAGCTTAGGAGCGCCTCTCTCCTACGAGCAGTACTTC
.	TRBV2	TRBD1	TRBJ2-7	CASSIDRAFSYEQYF	TGTGCCAGCAGTATCGACAGGGCGTTCTCCTACGAGCAGTACTTC
.	TRBV28	.	TRBJ2-5	CASRPSSQETQYF	TGTGCCAGCAGGCCGTCTAGCCAAGAGACCCAGTACTTC
.	TRBV9	TRBD1	TRBJ1-6	CASSVTGANNSPLHF	TGTGCCAGCAGCGTAACAGGGGCAAATAATTCACCCCTCCACTTT
.	TRBV27	TRBD2	TRBJ2-7	CASSLSGLAYEQYF	TGTGCCAGCAGTTTATCGGGACTAGCCTACGAGCAGTACTTC
.	TRBV1	.	TRBJ2-5	CTSSQQTGGLYQETQYF	TGCACCAGCAGCCAGCAAACGGGGGGGCTGTACCAAGAGACCCAGTACTTC
once	TRBV2	.	TRBJ2-5	CASPGERQETQYF	TGTGCCAGCCCTGGGGAACGACAGGAGACCCAGTACTTC
.	TRBV5-1	.	TRBJ1-2	CASSQNPQGINYGYTF	TGCGCCAGCAGCCAAAACCCCCAGGGAATTAACTATGGCTACACCTTC